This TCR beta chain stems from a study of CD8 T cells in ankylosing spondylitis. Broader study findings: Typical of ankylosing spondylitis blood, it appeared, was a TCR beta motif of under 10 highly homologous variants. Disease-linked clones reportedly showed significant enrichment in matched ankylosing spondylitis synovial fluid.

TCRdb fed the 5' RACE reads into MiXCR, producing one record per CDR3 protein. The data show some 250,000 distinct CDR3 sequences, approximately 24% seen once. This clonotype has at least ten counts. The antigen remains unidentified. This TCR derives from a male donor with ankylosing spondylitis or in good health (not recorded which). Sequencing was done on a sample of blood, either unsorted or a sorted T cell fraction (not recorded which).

The CDR3 reads CSASSTDTQYF. Written as DNA, the CDR3 is TGCAGCGCCTCTAGCACAGATACGCAGTATTTT. The chain couples TRBV29-1 to TRBJ2-3; no clear D. The CDR3 has 11 residues. The V end was cut by 7 bases, the J end by 0 bases, with 5 bases between. Germline V gene lookup returns CDR1 SQVTM and CDR2 ANQGSEA.